This TCR beta chain was identified during a study of T-cell memory formation after mild COVID-19 (dated by TCRdb to the early 2020s). Background on the whole study: Most TCR sequence clusters were specific to one of the two donors. Two young, previously healthy adult volunteers, one female and one male, were included in the cohort. T-cell clones expanding and contracting after mild COVID-19 in a couple of donors were tracked by longitudinal TCRalpha and TCRbeta repertoire sequencing.

The germline V gene gives CDR1 as SQVTM and CDR2 as ANQGSEA. The CDR3 numbers 16 residues from cysteine through phenylalanine. The sequence is cut down to CDR3 DNA, 48 bases in frame from base 1. After removal of 3 bases from V and 8 bases from J, the junction retains 16 bases not matched to a gene. Study-wide findings and limitations: Clones contracting from day 15 to 85 had balanced CD4/CD8 phenotypes, while a second wave expanding from day 15 to 37 was biased towards CD4+. Some responding clones were detected in pre-infection memory, which suggested that pre-existing cross-reactive memory T cells had joined the SARS-CoV-2 response. Contracting CD4+ clones were located mainly in the CM and EM memory subsets, whereas CD8+ clones were found to be enriched in EMRA. Only a couple of mild cases were covered in the study, and larger cohorts including severe cases with pre-infection samples were considered necessary. SARS-CoV-2 specificity was not confirmed for the second-wave clones peaking on day 37.

Only a few counts were recorded for this clonotype. Its antigen is still unknown. No much larger clone exists at a distance of one base, and base qualities are not known. Ficoll-Paque density gradient centrifugation was used to isolate PBMCs. The sample was run on an Illumina NovaSeq 6000. Using 5'RACE with constant-segment primers, TCRalpha and TCRbeta cDNA libraries were constructed, with sample barcodes and unique molecular identifiers added in the process. Trizol reagent was used to extract RNA from every sample. Libraries were amplified in two PCR steps, with a second sample barcode and Illumina TruSeq adapters added in the second step. The libraries were sequenced on an Illumina NovaSeq using 2 x 150 bp paired-end reads. In the paper's pipeline: Reads were demultiplexed and collapsed into UMI-guided consensus sequences with migec v1.2.7. Using mixcr v2.1.11, UMI consensuses were aligned to TRA and TRB V and J templates and then assembled into clonotypes. A clonotype was counted as expanded or contracted only if both edgeR and NoisET called the change significant, with noise models trained on biological replicates. For edgeR calls, the thresholds were a false discovery rate-adjusted p below 0.01 and a log2 fold-change of 1. As an exploratory analysis of dynamics, max-normalized trajectories of the 1000 most abundant clonotypes were examined by PCA with hierarchical clustering. The CD4 or CD8 phenotype of responding clones was assigned using the separately sequenced CD4+ and CD8+ repertoires. TCRdb trimmed public reads at Q25 via fastp, called clones via MiXCR and kept in-frame beta chains. CDR3 protein sequences are deduplicated, and each keeps its most common genes and DNA. TCRdb's processing, not the study's, gives the V and J calls here. The sample includes roughly 100,000 distinct CDR3 sequences, with more than 12% observed a single time. The ten most abundant clones make up about two fifths of the sample.

This TCR was sampled from a man in his late teens or twenties who had mild COVID-19 (a few samples of this study predate the infection). The sample titles of this study are shuffled in the database, so cell type and time point are left out; the donor was told from shared clones. The sequenced material came from PBMCs or a T cell subset sorted from them (not recorded which). This chain joins TRBV29-1 to TRBJ2-1, with 7 bases in between that match TRBD2. The DNA sequence is TGCAGCGTTGACTCGCTAGCGGAGACGGAATTCCATGAGCAGTTCTTC. This translates into CSVDSLAETEFHEQFF.